The 22 T cell receptor beta chains given below trace back to one sample, sequenced in a study of cytomegalovirus exposure and HLA in healthy donors. TCRdb's copy holds only in-frame clones and misses some; the assay was immunoSEQ multiplex PCR. The sample has 50,000 to 80,000 clones, 95% seen once. The sequenced sample was PBMCs. The receptor source for this set is a woman under 30 in good health and CMV-seropositive.

The chain combines TRBV6-1 with TRBJ2-3, with 8 positions matching TRBD2. The CDR3 extends over 14 amino acids. Germline CDR1 reads MNHNS; CDR2 reads SASEGT. J was trimmed by 0 bases and V by 11 bases; bases with no gene match: 7. The CDR3 here is CAVERESSTDTQYF. The DNA of the CDR3 is TGTGCCGTCGAGCGGGAGAGCAGCACAGATACGCAGTATTTT.

The rearrangement uses TRBV25-1 and TRBJ1-6; D is uncertain. The CDR3 loop spans 14 amino acids. V lost 4 bases and J 4 bases, leaving 8 bases between the germline ends. The germline V gene encodes CDR1 MGHDK and CDR2 SYGVNS. CDR3 bases: TGTGCCAGCAGTGGCGGGGTTTATAATTCACCCCTCCACTTT. It is translated as CASSGGVYNSPLHF.

V gene TRBV28 combines with J gene TRBJ2-7; 10 bases line up with TRBD2. This CDR3 has 17 residues. Germline-derived CDR1 and CDR2 are MDHEN and SYDVKM. The V gene end was trimmed by 2 bases and the J gene end by 0 bases; junction bases not matched to a gene: 7. The CDR3 DNA is TGTGCCAGCAGTTTAAGGCCGGGACTAGCGCACTCCTACGAGCAGTACTTC. Amino acids: CASSLRPGLAHSYEQYF. Based on the CDR3 plus reference TRBV28 and TRBJ2-7, the full variable domain is DVKVTQSSRYLVKRTGEKVFLECVQDMDHENMFWYRQDPGLGLRLIYFSYDVKMKEKGDIPEGYSVSREKKERFSLILESASTNQTSMYLCASSLRPGLAHSYEQYFGPGTRLTVT.

The V gene is TRBV13, the J gene TRBJ2-5; 7 bases fit TRBD1. After removal of 5 bases from V and 1 base from J, the junction contained 7 bases not matched to a gene. Germline loops: CDR1 PRHDT, CDR2 FYEKMQ (reference sequence). This CDR3 contains 15 residues. CDR3 DNA sequence: TGTGCCAGCAGCATCCTCCGGGACAGCCAAGAGACCCAGTACTTC. It yields the protein CASSILRDSQETQYF.

The rearrangement links TRBV9 to TRBJ1-3; D is unresolved. This CDR3 spans 14 amino acids. The V end lost 2 bases, the J end lost 0 bases, and 6 bases lay between the germline ends. Germline V CDR1 and CDR2: SGDLS, YYNGEE. The CDR3 loop reads CASSVNLSGNTIYF. The CDR3 bases are TGTGCCAGCAGCGTTAATCTCTCTGGAAACACCATATATTTT. Full variable domain (rest looked up from reference TRBV9 and TRBJ1-3): DSGVTQTPKHLITATGQRVTLRCSPRSGDLSVYWYQQSLDQGLQFLIQYYNGEERAKGNILERFSAQQFPDLHSELNLSSLELGDSALYFCASSVNLSGNTIYFGEGSWLTVV.

The rearrangement links TRBV6-4 to TRBJ2-1; TRBD2 aligns across 11 bases. This CDR3 comprises 16 residues. Germline V gene sequence: CDR1 MRHNA, CDR2 SNTAGT. Losses at the gene ends were 10 bases for V and 8 bases for J; bases not matched to a gene: 16. Here the CDR3 DNA reads TGTGCCACCCTACCAGTACTAGCGGGAGTTAACGATGAGCAGTTCTTC. This encodes CATLPVLAGVNDEQFF.

The chain combines TRBV5-1 with TRBJ2-7; 8 bases align to TRBD1. Germline loops: CDR1 SGHRS, CDR2 YFSETQ. The CDR3 length is 14 residues. V was pared by 3 bases and J by 2 bases, with 4 bases of the junction left unmatched. CDR3 coding DNA: TGCGCCAGCAGCTCCGGACAGGGAACCTACGAGCAGTACTTC. This codes for CASSSGQGTYEQYF.

The chain carries TRBV6-5 and TRBJ2-2, with D tentatively TRBD1 (5 bases). Germline V gene lookup returns CDR1 MNHEY and CDR2 SVGAGI. The V end was cut by 7 bases, the J end by 1 base, with 10 bases between. The CDR3 extends over 14 amino acids. The CDR3 region is CASKPTVNTGELFF. CDR3 coding DNA: TGTGCCAGCAAACCGACAGTGAACACCGGGGAGCTGTTTTTT.

The chain joins TRBV5-1 to TRBJ2-2, with 8 bases fitting TRBD1. The CDR3 spans 14 residues. CDR1 is SGHRS and CDR2 is YFSETQ in the germline V gene. Unmatched junction bases numbered 6, after V lost 4 bases and J lost 7 bases. DNA for the CDR3: TGCGCCAGCAGCATCGACAGGGGCGGCGGGGAGCTGTTTTTT. Translated, it gives CASSIDRGGGELFF.

The chain employs TRBV11-2 and TRBJ1-2; D gene ambiguous. CDR1 is SGHAT and CDR2 is FQNNGV in the germline V gene. With 5 bases removed from V and 8 bases from J, the gap between germline ends came to 18 bases. The CDR3 is 14 residues long. Here the CDR3 DNA reads TGTGCCAGCAGCCCGAGCGGGAGGGCGTGGGGCTACACCTTC. It encodes CASSPSGRAWGYTF.

The chain employs TRBV5-6 and TRBJ1-2; D unresolved. This CDR3 is built from 15 residues. Looked up from germline, CDR1 is SGHDT and CDR2 is YYEEEE. The germline V and J ends were trimmed by 4 bases and 5 bases, with 18 bases remaining between them. The CDR3 DNA sequence: TGTGCCAGCAGCCAAAGCCCTGGACTTTCTTATGGCTACACCTTC. Translated, it gives CASSQSPGLSYGYTF. The variable domain in full, with the rest retrieved from reference TRBV5-6 and TRBJ1-2, is DAGVTQSPTHLIKTRGQQVTLRCSPKSGHDTVSWYQQALGQGPQFIFQYYEEEERQRGNFPDRFSGHQFPNYSSELNVNALLLGDSALYLCASSQSPGLSYGYTFGSGTRLTVV.

The rearrangement uses TRBV15 and TRBJ2-1, with a weak D call TRBD1 (5 bases). The CDR3 has 15 residues. The ends were cut back, 1 base at V and 3 bases at J, with 10 bases in the middle. Germline V lookup: CDR1 LNHNV, CDR2 YYDKDF (reference sequence). CDR3 sequence: CATSRAAGNYNEQFF. The CDR3 nucleotides are TGTGCCACCAGCAGAGCTGCAGGGAACTACAATGAGCAGTTCTTC.

The chain links TRBV25-1 to TRBJ1-2, with TRBD1 as a possible D gene (5 bases). The germline V gene encodes CDR1 MGHDK and CDR2 SYGVNS. The length of the CDR3 is 13 residues. V lost 5 bases, J lost 6 bases, and 13 bases lay in between. CDR3 coding DNA: TGTGCCAGCAGTCCTCAGAGCAGGGATGGCTACACCTTC. Its protein product is CASSPQSRDGYTF.

This clone was recorded a few times. The rearrangement links TRBV5-6 to TRBJ1-2; 12 bases map to TRBD1. Germline loops: CDR1 SGHDT, CDR2 YYEEEE. This CDR3 has 16 residues. V lost 1 base, J lost 6 bases, and 7 bases stayed unmatched. The CDR3 DNA follows: TGTGCCAGCAGCTTGTTAGGGACAGGGGGCGCAGATGGCTACACCTTC. Translating it yields CASSLLGTGGADGYTF.

CDR3 sequence reads: CASSPDIFSNQPQHF. The CDR3 DNA follows: TGCGCCAGCAGCCCGGACATTTTTAGCAATCAGCCCCAGCATTTT. The chain carries TRBV5-1 and TRBJ1-5, with D perhaps matching TRBD1 (5 bases). Germline V CDR1 and CDR2: SGHRS, YFSETQ. The CDR3 extends over 15 amino acids. The V end lost 4 bases, the J end lost 0 bases, and 11 bases lay between the germline ends.

The chain is built from TRBV28 and TRBJ1-5; 7 positions agree with TRBD1. The germline V gene encodes CDR1 MDHEN and CDR2 SYDVKM. The CDR3 is 16 amino acids. The J segment lost 4 bases and the V segment lost 6 bases, leaving 12 bases of the junction unmatched. CDR3 region: CASSLNRGLKNQPQHF. DNA of the CDR3: TGTGCCAGCAGCTTGAACAGGGGCCTCAAAAATCAGCCCCAGCATTTT.

This sequence joins TRBV9 and TRBJ1-3; 7 positions agree with TRBD1. V trimming: 0 bases; J trimming: 0 bases; junction bases outside the gene matches: 3. This CDR3 has 16 residues. Germline V lookup: CDR1 SGDLS, CDR2 YYNGEE. The CDR3 DNA reads as TGTGCCAGCAGCGTAGGGACAGGTATCTCTGGAAACACCATATATTTT. This sequence encodes CASSVGTGISGNTIYF.

The chain combines TRBV11-2 with TRBJ2-3, with D perhaps TRBD1 (6 bases). V lost 1 base to trimming and J lost 5 bases, with 16 bases between them. Germline V gene sequence: CDR1 SGHAT, CDR2 FQNNGV. The CDR3 totals 16 residues. CDR3 coding DNA: TGTGCCAGCAGCTTAGTCGATGAGGGGGTAGGAGATACGCAGTATTTT. This translates into CASSLVDEGVGDTQYF. Together with reference TRBV11-2 and TRBJ2-3, the CDR3 gives the full variable domain: EAGVAQSPRYKIIEKRQSVAFWCNPISGHATLYWYQQILGQGPKLLIQFQNNGVVDDSQLPKDRFSAERLKGVDSTLKIQPAKLEDSAVYLCASSLVDEGVGDTQYFGPGTRLTVL.

The CDR3 DNA follows: TGCGCCAGCAGCCTCCAGACTAGCGGGAACGGGGAGCTGTTTTTT. It yields the protein CASSLQTSGNGELFF. The genes are TRBV5-1 and TRBJ2-2; 11 bases align to TRBD2. CDR1 SGHRS and CDR2 YFSETQ come from the germline V gene. J was trimmed by 7 bases and V by 4 bases; bases with no gene match: 6. The CDR3 has 15 amino acids.

The J gene is TRBJ1-1, the V gene TRBV7-8; maybe TRBD1 (5 bases). This CDR3 has 12 residues. Germline V gene sequence: CDR1 SGHVS, CDR2 FQNEAQ. CDR3 nucleotides: TGTGCTAGCGTTGGGGCGGACATTGAAGCTTTCTTT. It codes for CASVGADIEAFF.

The chain joins TRBV27 to TRBJ1-5; D gene ambiguous. The CDR3 sequence is 14 residues long. The V and J ends lost 7 bases and 1 base respectively, with 11 bases between them. CDR1 and CDR2 from the germline V gene are MNHEY and SMNVEV (reference sequence). Written as DNA, the CDR3 is TGTGCCAGCAACGAAGACGGGAGCAATCAGCCCCAGCATTTT. Protein sequence: CASNEDGSNQPQHF.

V gene TRBV18 combines with J gene TRBJ2-7; 11 bases align to TRBD1. The CDR3 has 16 amino acids. V gave up 4 bases and J gave up 3 bases; unmatched junction bases: 8. In germline, CDR1 is KGHSH, CDR2 LQKENI. In DNA form, the CDR3 reads TGTGCCAGCTCACTTATACCCGGGACAGGGGGCTACGAGCAGTACTTC. Translation gives CASSLIPGTGGYEQYF.